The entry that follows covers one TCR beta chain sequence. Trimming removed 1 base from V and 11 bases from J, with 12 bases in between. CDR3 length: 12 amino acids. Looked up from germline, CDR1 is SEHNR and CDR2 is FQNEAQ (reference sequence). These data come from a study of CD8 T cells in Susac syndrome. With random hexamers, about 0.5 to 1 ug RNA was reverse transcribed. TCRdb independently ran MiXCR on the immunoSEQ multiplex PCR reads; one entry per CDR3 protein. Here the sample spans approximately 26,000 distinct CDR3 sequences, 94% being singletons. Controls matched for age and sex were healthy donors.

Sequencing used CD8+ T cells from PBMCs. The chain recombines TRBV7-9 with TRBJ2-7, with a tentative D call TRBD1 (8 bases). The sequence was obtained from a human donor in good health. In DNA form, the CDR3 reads TGTGCCAGCAGCTTAGGTACAGGGGGGGAGTACTTC. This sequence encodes CASSLGTGGEYF.